Listed here are 25 T cell receptor beta chains from one sample, sequenced in a study of blood T cell repertoires in COVID-19. Profiled with immunoSEQ multiplex PCR; TCRdb holds only in-frame clones, not every one. This table has some 50,000 clones, approximately 90% appearing once. Specimen: peripheral blood. These receptors all stem from a middle-aged man with active COVID-19.

The genes are TRBV6-5 and TRBJ2-2; tentative D call: TRBD1 (6 bases). There are 15 residues in the CDR3. V was clipped by 5 bases and J by 0 bases, with 10 bases between them. CDR1 and CDR2 from the germline V gene are MNHEY and SVGAGI. CDR3 residues: CASSTGLANTGELFF. The CDR3 DNA reads TGTGCCAGCAGTACAGGGTTGGCGAACACCGGGGAGCTGTTTTTT.

J is TRBJ2-7 and V is TRBV9; 12 nucleotides agree with TRBD2. The CDR3 consists of 15 residues. The trim removed 4 bases at V and 4 bases at J, leaving 6 bases unmatched. Looked up from germline, CDR1 is SGDLS and CDR2 is YYNGEE. The CDR3 bases are TGTGCCAGCAGCCCTCTAGCGGGAGGGCCTTACGAGCAGTACTTC. Residues: CASSPLAGGPYEQYF.

V is TRBV9 and J is TRBJ2-3, with 10 bases aligning to TRBD1. Unmatched junction bases numbered 0, after V lost 0 bases and J lost 5 bases. The CDR3 consists of 14 residues. The germline gives CDR1 SGDLS, CDR2 YYNGEE. CDR3 loop: CASSVGTGGDTQYF. The CDR3 region has the DNA TGTGCCAGCAGCGTAGGGACAGGGGGAGATACGCAGTATTTT.

The chain couples TRBV2 to TRBJ1-1, with 8 nucleotides matching TRBD1. There are 12 residues in the CDR3. The germline gives CDR1 SNHLY, CDR2 FYNNEI. V trimming: 10 bases; J trimming: 2 bases; junction bases outside the gene matches: 3. CDR3 residues: CATGTGNTEAFF. The CDR3 nucleotides read TGTGCCACCGGGACAGGAAACACTGAAGCTTTCTTT. Using reference TRBV2 and TRBJ1-1 for the parts outside the CDR3, the full variable domain is EPEVTQTPSHQVTQMGQEVILRCVPISNHLYFYWYRQILGQKVEFLVSFYNNEISEKSEIFDDQFSVERPDGSNFTLKIRSTKLEDSAMYFCATGTGNTEAFFGQGTRLTVV.

The rearrangement uses TRBV4-1 and TRBJ2-7; 9 bases agree with TRBD2. V lost 0 bases and J lost 3; bases outside the gene matches: 12. In germline, CDR1 is MGHRA, CDR2 YSYEKL. This CDR3 spans 18 amino acids. CDR3 in DNA: TGCGCCAGCAGCCAAGATCCAGTAGCGGGAGAGCCCTACTACGAGCAGTACTTC. It is translated as CASSQDPVAGEPYYEQYF.

The rearrangement joins TRBV9 to TRBJ1-6, with D maybe TRBD1 (6 bases). The CDR3 totals 15 residues. The germline V and J ends were trimmed by 0 bases and 6 bases, with 10 bases remaining between them. Looked up from germline, CDR1 is SGDLS and CDR2 is YYNGEE. In nucleotides, the CDR3 is TGTGCCAGCAGCGTAGAGGGGGATCCTAATTCACCCCTCCACTTT. It is translated as CASSVEGDPNSPLHF. Full variable domain (outside the CDR3, taken from reference TRBV9 and TRBJ1-6): DSGVTQTPKHLITATGQRVTLRCSPRSGDLSVYWYQQSLDQGLQFLIQYYNGEERAKGNILERFSAQQFPDLHSELNLSSLELGDSALYFCASSVEGDPNSPLHFGNGTRLTVT.

In its sample, this clone was seen a few times. The chain carries TRBV2 and TRBJ1-2; D remains unclear. This CDR3 is 11 amino acids long. Trimming pared 2 bases from V and 7 bases from J, leaving 5 bases between. Germline lookup yields CDR1 SNHLY and CDR2 FYNNEI. CDR3: CASSESVGYTF. CDR3 DNA sequence: TGTGCCAGCAGTGAATCGGTTGGCTACACCTTC.

The chain uses TRBV19 and TRBJ1-6; D remains unclear. Trimming stripped 7 bases from V and 1 base from J, with 17 bases between. This CDR3 comprises 17 residues. Germline V gives CDR1 LNHDA, CDR2 SQIVND (reference sequence). The DNA for the CDR3 is TGTGCCAGTACCCCTCTAGCCGGTGGATCCTATAATTCACCCCTCCACTTT. Its protein product is CASTPLAGGSYNSPLHF. Full variable domain (outside the CDR3, taken from reference TRBV19 and TRBJ1-6): DGGITQSPKYLFRKEGQNVTLSCEQNLNHDAMYWYRQDPGQGLRLIYYSQIVNDFQKGDIAEGYSVSREKKESFPLTVTSAQKNPTAFYLCASTPLAGGSYNSPLHFGNGTRLTVT.

V gene TRBV19 combines with J gene TRBJ2-1; TRBD2 matches at 7 bases. CDR1 and CDR2 from the germline V gene are LNHDA and SQIVND (reference sequence). The CDR3 has 16 amino acids. J lost 6 bases, V lost 7 bases, and 15 bases had no gene match. This CDR3 reads CASTPQGGRGANEQFF. In DNA form, the CDR3 reads TGTGCCAGTACCCCCCAGGGCGGGAGAGGAGCCAATGAGCAGTTCTTC.

This clone counts as medium-sized. The rearrangement links TRBV19 to TRBJ1-3; perhaps TRBD1 as D (6 bases). This CDR3 is 14 amino acids long. V dropped 7 bases and J dropped 0 bases, with 10 bases sitting between them. Germline CDR1 is LNHDA and CDR2 is SQIVND (reference sequence). The CDR3 DNA reads TGTGCCAGTACCCGAGGGGGCTCTGGAAACACCATATATTTT. It is translated as CASTRGGSGNTIYF.

The V gene is TRBV6-1, the J gene TRBJ2-7, with D possibly being TRBD2 (6 bases). Germline V CDR1 and CDR2: MNHNS, SASEGT. V was pared by 2 bases and J by 12 bases, with 11 bases between. This CDR3 is 11 amino acids long. For the CDR3, the DNA is TGTGCCAGCAGTGAAATAAGGGGACTGTACTTC. Protein: CASSEIRGLYF.

Written as DNA, the CDR3 is TGTGCCAGCACCGGGACACCCCGCATACCTGAAGCTTTCTTT. Residues: CASTGTPRIPEAFF. This chain joins TRBV6-5 and TRBJ1-1; tentatively, D is TRBD1 (6 bases). This CDR3 contains 14 residues. The V and J ends lost 7 bases and 6 bases respectively, with 18 bases between them. Germline V gives CDR1 MNHEY, CDR2 SVGAGI.

The chain carries TRBV5-4 and TRBJ2-5, with 7 bases that match TRBD1. Germline assignment: CDR1 SGHNT and CDR2 YYREEE (reference sequence). Trimming took 2 bases from V and 5 from J; bases not matched to a gene: 15. The CDR3 contains 17 residues. The CDR3 sequence is CASSLRRGLDTLETQYF. The CDR3 nucleotides are TGTGCCAGCAGCTTACGTAGGGGGCTTGACACTCTGGAGACCCAGTACTTC.

The CDR3: CASSTRDRDYNEQFF. The CDR3 nucleotides are TGTGCCAGCAGCACCCGGGACAGGGATTACAATGAGCAGTTCTTC. The chain joins TRBV7-9 to TRBJ2-1, with 9 bases identical to TRBD1. Looked up from germline, CDR1 is SEHNR and CDR2 is FQNEAQ (reference sequence). V was pared by 5 bases and J by 4 bases, with 6 bases of the junction left unmatched. The CDR3 runs to 15 residues.

This chain uses TRBV15 with TRBJ2-5; the match to TRBD1 covers 9 bases. The CDR3 length is 15 residues. Germline values: CDR1 LNHNV, CDR2 YYDKDF (reference sequence). The junction had 10 bases not matched to a gene; V was cut back by 5 bases and J by 6 bases. The CDR3 spells CATSPQPGTGKTQYF. CDR3 nucleotides: TGTGCCACCAGCCCCCAACCAGGGACAGGGAAGACCCAGTACTTC.

The chain employs TRBV21-1 and TRBJ1-6; the table gives TRBD1 as D, unverified against the DNA. TRBV21-1 is an annotated pseudogene. The CDR3 totals 17 residues. Written as DNA, the CDR3 is TGTGCCAGCAGCCGCTCCCAGGGCAGTCTGGCTAATTCACCCCTCCACTTT. Its protein is CASSRSQGSLANSPLHF.

This clone has only one observation. The rearrangement uses TRBV18 and TRBJ2-1; 12 nucleotides line up with TRBD2. CDR3 length: 15 residues. Germline V CDR1 and CDR2: KGHSH, LQKENI. With 3 bases clipped from V and 7 bases from J, the junction kept 4 bases outside the gene matches. The CDR3 here is CASSPSLAGGNEQFF. The CDR3 DNA follows: TGTGCCAGCTCACCCTCACTAGCGGGAGGTAATGAGCAGTTCTTC. The full variable domain, its missing parts supplied by reference TRBV18 and TRBJ2-1, is NAGVMQNPRHLVRRRGQEARLRCSPMKGHSHVYWYRQLPEEGLKFMVYLQKENIIDESGMPKERFSAEFPKEGPSILRIQQVVRGDSAAYFCASSPSLAGGNEQFFGPGTRLTVL.

The chain links TRBV4-2 to TRBJ1-2; D remains ambiguous. This CDR3 is built from 13 residues. Trimming removed 0 bases from V and 14 bases from J, with 16 bases in between. Germline V gene sequence: CDR1 LGHNA, CDR2 YNFKEQ. CDR3 amino acids: CASSQDRGAGSTF. CDR3 DNA sequence: TGTGCCAGCAGCCAAGATAGAGGAGCCGGTAGTACCTTC.

This chain uses TRBV9 with TRBJ2-1; 10 positions agree with TRBD2. Looked up from germline, CDR1 is SGDLS and CDR2 is YYNGEE. V lost 3 bases, J lost 5 bases, and 8 bases stayed unmatched. The CDR3 length is 16 residues. CDR3 sequence: CASSADLAGANNEQFF. DNA for the CDR3: TGTGCCAGCAGCGCAGACCTAGCGGGAGCCAACAATGAGCAGTTCTTC.

V gene TRBV12-5 combines with J gene TRBJ2-1, with a possible D match to TRBD2 (6 bases). CDR1 and CDR2 from the germline V gene are LGHNT and FRNRAP. The V end was cut by 1 base, the J end by 3 bases, with 7 bases between. The CDR3 contains 14 residues. The CDR3 nucleotides are TGTGCTAGTGGTTTGGGCGGGATCTACAATGAGCAGTTCTTC. Protein: CASGLGGIYNEQFF.

The chain recombines TRBV28 with TRBJ2-1; D is perhaps TRBD1 (6 bases). Germline CDR1 reads MDHEN; CDR2 reads SYDVKM. Trimming cost V 2 bases and J 6 bases, with 14 bases left between them. The CDR3 has 15 amino acids. The CDR3 coding sequence is TGTGCCAGCAGTTTAAGCAGGGTCAGGGGCAATGAGCAGTTCTTC. It yields the protein CASSLSRVRGNEQFF.

This clone was detected a few times. CDR3 residues: CSPKGPSPFF. The CDR3 DNA reads as TGCAGTCCCAAGGGTCCTAGCCCCTTCTTC. The genes are TRBV20-1 and TRBJ2-1; D perhaps matches TRBD2 (5 bases). The germline gives CDR1 DFQATT, CDR2 SNEGSKA (reference sequence). The V and J ends lost 8 bases and 16 bases respectively, with 18 bases between them. This CDR3 region has 10 residues.

The chain employs TRBV19 and TRBJ2-4; D may be TRBD1 (6 bases). CDR1 is LNHDA, CDR2 SQIVND, per germline (reference sequence). The CDR3 length is 17 residues. Trimming took off 3 bases at V and 0 bases at J, with 15 bases between the two ends. Here the CDR3 reads CASSIWGGQIAKNIQYF. The DNA for the CDR3 is TGTGCCAGTAGTATTTGGGGCGGACAGATAGCCAAAAACATTCAGTACTTC.

This sequence joins TRBV5-1 and TRBJ1-1; D gene unclear. The V gene's germline CDR1 is SGHRS and CDR2 YFSETQ. The CDR3 totals 15 residues. The V gene lost 0 bases and the J gene lost 1 base, with 10 bases spanning the gap. CDR3 amino acids: CASSLDGRRNTEAFF. Written as DNA, the CDR3 is TGCGCCAGCAGCTTGGATGGCAGAAGGAACACTGAAGCTTTCTTT.

The J gene is TRBJ2-5, the V gene TRBV15, with 11 bases lining up with TRBD2. V lost 5 bases to trimming and J lost 5 bases; unmatched junction nucleotides: 10. CDR3 length: 16 amino acids. The germline CDR1 and CDR2 sequences are LNHNV and YYDKDF (reference sequence). CDR3 coding DNA: TGTGCCACCAGCGGCCTACTAGCGGGAGATGAGGAGACCCAGTACTTC. Amino acid sequence: CATSGLLAGDEETQYF.